A single sample gave rise to the 22 T cell receptor beta chains below, sequenced in a study of CD8 T cells in Susac syndrome. An input of 0.5 to 1 ug of RNA was subjected to reverse transcription using random hexamers. MiXCR was run by TCRdb on the immunoSEQ multiplex PCR reads, yielding one entry per CDR3 protein. The repertoire includes fewer than 200,000 distinct CDR3 sequences, less than 95% of them detected once, and approximately 0.1% sits in the top ten. Sequenced material: CD4+ T cells from PBMCs. These receptor sequences come from a human donor in good health.

The chain links TRBV12-3 or TRBV12-4 to TRBJ2-1; 8 positions agree with TRBD1. This CDR3 has 14 residues. Trimming cost V 5 bases and J 6 bases; bases outside gene matches: 6. The CDR3 sequence is CASSGQGGRNEQFF. CDR3 DNA sequence: TGTGCCAGCAGTGGACAGGGTGGTCGCAATGAGCAGTTCTTC.

This clonotype was seen only once. The CDR3 loop reads CSGDRGAEAFF. CDR3 DNA sequence: TGCAGCGGTGATAGGGGGGCTGAAGCTTTCTTT. The rearrangement joins TRBV29-1 to TRBJ1-1, with D possibly being TRBD1 (6 bases). Germline V gene sequence: CDR1 SQVTM, CDR2 ANQGSEA. With 7 bases removed from V and 6 bases from J, the gap between germline ends came to 12 bases. CDR3 length equals 11 residues.

The CDR3 DNA reads TGTGCCAGCAGCCCCTTGACAGCGGAGACCCAGTACTTC. Its translation: CASSPLTAETQYF. The chain joins TRBV3-1 to TRBJ2-5; D perhaps matches TRBD1 (5 bases). V was shortened by 4 bases and J by 5 bases, with 11 bases between the two germline ends. The CDR3 covers 13 residues. Germline CDR1 is LGHDT and CDR2 is YNNKEL (reference sequence).

The V call is TRBV19, the J call TRBJ2-7; 7 nucleotides line up with TRBD2. V lost 5 bases to trimming and J lost 5 bases; unmatched junction nucleotides: 0. Germline-derived CDR1 and CDR2 are LNHDA and SQIVND (reference sequence). The length of the CDR3 is 11 residues. CDR3 sequence: CASSRGDEQYF. Written as DNA, the CDR3 is TGTGCCAGTAGTCGGGGGGACGAGCAGTACTTC.

This clonotype was counted once. The gene calls are TRBV2 and TRBJ2-2; 8 bases are a match to TRBD1. Germline trimming cut 3 bases from V and 4 bases from J; bases unmatched to any gene: 4. The CDR3 runs 15 residues. Germline values: CDR1 SNHLY, CDR2 FYNNEI. As DNA, the CDR3 is TGTGCCAGCAGTGAGCGGACAGGGAGCACCGGGGAGCTGTTTTTT. This codes for CASSERTGSTGELFF. Complete variable domain (other parts from reference TRBV2 and TRBJ2-2): EPEVTQTPSHQVTQMGQEVILRCVPISNHLYFYWYRQILGQKVEFLVSFYNNEISEKSEIFDDQFSVERPDGSNFTLKIRSTKLEDSAMYFCASSERTGSTGELFFGEGSRLTVL.

The rearrangement uses TRBV7-3 and TRBJ2-3; 7 bases map to TRBD2. The V and J ends lost 1 base and 1 base, in that order; junction bases with no gene match: 5. Germline lookup yields CDR1 SGHTA and CDR2 FQGTGA. The CDR3 consists of 16 residues. The CDR3 sequence is CASSLRAGAGTDTQYF. CDR3 DNA sequence: TGTGCCAGCAGCTTAAGGGCGGGAGCGGGCACAGATACGCAGTATTTT.

The CDR3 spells CASNRGLYQETQYF. CDR3 DNA: TGTGCCTCCAATCGAGGGTTGTACCAAGAGACCCAGTACTTC. The rearrangement uses TRBV30 and TRBJ2-5; a weak D match, TRBD2 (5 bases). The CDR3 consists of 14 residues. With 7 bases removed from V and 0 bases from J, the gap between germline ends came to 15 bases. Per germline, CDR1 GTSNPN and CDR2 SVGIG (reference sequence).

This chain links TRBV27 with TRBJ1-6; D perhaps matches TRBD1 (5 bases). The CDR3 totals 15 residues. The germline V gene has CDR1 MNHEY and CDR2 SMNVEV (reference sequence). V was clipped by 6 bases and J by 2 bases, with 11 bases between them. The CDR3 bases are TGTGCCAGCAGGGGGGAGGGCGCCTATAATTCACCCCTCCACTTT. This gives the protein CASRGEGAYNSPLHF.

This clonotype came up once. The CDR3 DNA is TGCAGCGTTGAAGACGGGATAGAGGGTGAAAAACTGTTTTTT. It is translated as CSVEDGIEGEKLFF. The genes are TRBV29-1 and TRBJ1-4; no clear D. The V end lost 0 bases, the J end lost 7 bases, and 12 bases lay between the germline ends. Germline CDR1 is SQVTM and CDR2 is ANQGSEA. The CDR3 loop spans 14 amino acids. The full variable domain, its missing parts supplied by reference TRBV29-1 and TRBJ1-4, is SAVISQKPSRDICQRGTSLTIQCQVDSQVTMMFWYRQQPGQSLTLIATANQGSEATYESGFVIDKFPISRPNLTFSTLTVSNMSPEDSSIYLCSVEDGIEGEKLFFGSGTQLSVL.

This clonotype was counted a few times. The chain uses TRBV20-1 and TRBJ2-7; 12 nucleotides line up with TRBD2. The CDR3 runs to 13 residues. The junction had 0 bases not matched to a gene; V was cut back by 5 bases and J by 1 base. In germline, CDR1 is DFQATT, CDR2 SNEGSKA (reference sequence). CDR3 region: CSAGLAGSYEQYF. CDR3 nucleotides: TGCAGTGCTGGACTAGCGGGGTCCTACGAGCAGTACTTC.

The rearrangement links TRBV27 to TRBJ2-7; TRBD1 aligns across 8 bases. The CDR3 sequence is 15 residues long. Germline CDR1 MNHEY, CDR2 SMNVEV (reference sequence). V dropped 7 bases and J dropped 6; count of bases not matched to a gene: 14. The CDR3 DNA reads as TGTGCCAGCAAATTCGAGGGGGACAGGCTCTCCGAGCAGTACTTC. Translating gives CASKFEGDRLSEQYF.

The gene calls are TRBV4-2 and TRBJ1-1; 8 bases map to TRBD1. Germline CDR1 and CDR2: LGHNA and YNFKEQ. Unmatched junction bases numbered 4, after V lost 3 bases and J lost 1 base. The CDR3 is 15 amino acids. The DNA for the CDR3 is TGTGCCAGCAGCCAGCCGGGACAGGAGAACACTGAAGCTTTCTTT. Encoded protein: CASSQPGQENTEAFF.

The rearrangement uses TRBV5-6 and TRBJ1-5, with 11 bases lining up with TRBD1. The J segment lost 6 bases and the V segment lost 2 bases, leaving 4 bases of the junction unmatched. The CDR3 is 15 amino acids. Germline lookup yields CDR1 SGHDT and CDR2 YYEEEE. As DNA, the CDR3 is TGTGCCAGCAGCTTTTCGGGGACAGGGGGTCAGCCCCAGCATTTT. Translation gives CASSFSGTGGQPQHF.

The chain is built from TRBV20-1 and TRBJ1-1; TRBD1 agrees at 10 bases. The CDR3 consists of 16 residues. Germline CDR1 DFQATT, CDR2 SNEGSKA (reference sequence). The V gene end was trimmed by 2 bases and the J gene end by 5 bases; junction bases not matched to a gene: 11. CDR3 DNA sequence: TGCAGTGCTAGAAGGACAGGGGGTTTTCGTTCTACTGAAGCTTTCTTT. As protein: CSARRTGGFRSTEAFF.

The chain has TRBV20-1 and TRBJ2-3; D is perhaps TRBD2 (6 bases). CDR3 length: 12 amino acids. Germline CDR1 is DFQATT and CDR2 is SNEGSKA (reference sequence). Trimming left V 6 bases short and J 2 bases short, with 9 bases between. The CDR3 bases are TGCAGTGCGGGAGGACCCACAGATACGCAGTATTTT. Its protein product is CSAGGPTDTQYF.

The genes are TRBV28 and TRBJ2-7, with 8 bases aligning to TRBD1. CDR1 MDHEN and CDR2 SYDVKM come from the germline V gene. This CDR3 spans 15 amino acids. After removal of 4 bases from V and 5 bases from J, the junction contained 10 bases not matched to a gene. CDR3 nucleotides: TGTGCCAGCAGTTCCCCCGGACAGGGAAGACACGAGCAGTACTTC. Its translation is CASSSPGQGRHEQYF.

In this sample, this clonotype turned up once. The rearrangement uses TRBV4-3 and TRBJ1-1; D is unresolved. V shed 4 bases and J shed 1 base, with 10 bases lying between them. CDR3 size: 14 residues. CDR1 is LGHNA and CDR2 is YSLEER in the germline V gene. The CDR3 here is CASSLGWGNTEAFF. For the CDR3, the DNA is TGCGCCAGCAGCCTAGGGTGGGGGAACACTGAAGCTTTCTTT.

The chain employs TRBV29-1 and TRBJ2-3; D is ambiguous. This CDR3 has 17 residues. Trimming stripped 5 bases from V and 0 bases from J, with 21 bases between. Germline assignment: CDR1 SQVTM and CDR2 ANQGSEA. The CDR3 DNA reads as TGCAGCGTTCTCCGAAGTTTCGGCAGGCCCAGCACAGATACGCAGTATTTT. Its translation: CSVLRSFGRPSTDTQYF.

The chain couples TRBV29-1 to TRBJ2-1; tentatively, D is TRBD2 (6 bases). The CDR3 runs 11 residues. Trimming stripped 4 bases from V and 9 bases from J, with 10 bases between. Germline V gene sequence: CDR1 SQVTM, CDR2 ANQGSEA. DNA for the CDR3: TGCAGCGTTGGGCAAGCGGGTGAGCAGTTCTTC. As protein: CSVGQAGEQFF.

This clonotype was detected only once. The chain uses TRBV3-1 and TRBJ2-1; 9 bases agree with TRBD1. The V gene's germline CDR1 is LGHDT and CDR2 YNNKEL (reference sequence). Trimming took 3 bases from V and 0 from J; bases not matched to a gene: 6. The CDR3 is 17 residues long. CDR3 bases: TGTGCCAGCAGCCACCGCCCGGACAGGGGCTCCTACAATGAGCAGTTCTTC. This sequence encodes CASSHRPDRGSYNEQFF.

This clonotype was seen a single time. The rearrangement joins TRBV28 to TRBJ1-1; no clear D gene. The CDR3 length is 14 residues. Trimming cost V 3 bases and J 6 bases, with 14 bases left between them. Germline V gene lookup returns CDR1 MDHEN and CDR2 SYDVKM. The CDR3 region has the DNA TGTGCCAGCAGTTTTCCTCCAGAGTCCCCTGAAGCTTTCTTT. Encoded protein: CASSFPPESPEAFF.

This CDR3 reads CASSQFLLGGRSYNEQFF. The CDR3, as DNA: TGTGCCAGCAGCCAATTTCTCTTAGGAGGGAGATCCTACAATGAGCAGTTCTTC. The chain combines TRBV3-1 with TRBJ2-1; the D gene is possibly TRBD2 (6 bases). Germline lookup yields CDR1 LGHDT and CDR2 YNNKEL (reference sequence). The CDR3 length is 18 residues. V gave up 2 bases and J gave up 1 base, with 18 bases separating them.